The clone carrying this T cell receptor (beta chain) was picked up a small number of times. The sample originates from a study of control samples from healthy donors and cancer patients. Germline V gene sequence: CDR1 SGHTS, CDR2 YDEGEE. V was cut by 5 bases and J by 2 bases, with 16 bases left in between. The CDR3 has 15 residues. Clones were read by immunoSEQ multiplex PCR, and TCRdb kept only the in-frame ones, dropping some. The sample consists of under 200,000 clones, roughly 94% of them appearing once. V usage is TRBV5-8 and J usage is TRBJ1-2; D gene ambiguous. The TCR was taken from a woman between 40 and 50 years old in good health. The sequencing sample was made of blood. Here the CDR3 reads CASSFPFLGNYGYTF. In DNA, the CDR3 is TGTGCCAGCAGTTTCCCCTTCCTGGGGAACTATGGCTACACCTTC.